The rows below give T cell receptor beta chains drawn from one sample of a study of blood T cell repertoires in COVID-19. Sequencing was performed with immunoSEQ multiplex PCR; in TCRdb, only in-frame clones are kept and a portion is missing. In the table there are about 410,000 clones, approximately 90% of which are singletons. The sequenced sample was peripheral blood. All receptors come from a woman in her forties with COVID-19, enrolled during active disease. Each CDR3 is given with its conserved first and last residue. Each record gives: J gene, D gene, V gene, clone size, CDR3 protein, CDR3 DNA. A D gene is named only where the DNA matches it firmly. Size is omitted from some rows. Given values are once, few, many or a class for expanded clones.

TRBJ2-7	-	TRBV15	-	CATSRDTRGPYEQYF	TGTGCCACCAGCAGAGATACCAGGGGACCCTACGAGCAGTACTTC
TRBJ2-7	-	TRBV18	-	CASSPKGAREQYF	TGTGCCAGCTCACCTAAAGGGGCAAGAGAGCAGTACTTC
TRBJ2-1	TRBD2	TRBV5-4	-	CASSPGGLAGDNEQFF	TGTGCCAGCAGCCCTGGTGGACTAGCGGGGGACAATGAGCAGTTCTTC
TRBJ1-4	-	TRBV9	-	CASSARGATNEKLFF	TGTGCCAGCAGCGCTCGGGGGGCAACTAATGAAAAACTGTTTTTT
TRBJ1-2	-	TRBV6-5	-	CASVITGRNYGYTF	TGTGCCAGCGTCATCACAGGTCGTAACTATGGCTACACCTTC
TRBJ2-3	-	TRBV5-5	once	CASSWTMTGRPDTQYF	TGTGCCAGCAGCTGGACGATGACAGGCCGACCAGATACGCAGTATTTT
TRBJ1-3	TRBD1	TRBV5-5	-	CASSAGDSRAGNTIYF	TGTGCCAGCAGCGCCGGGGACAGTCGGGCTGGAAACACCATATATTTT
TRBJ1-1	TRBD1	TRBV9	-	CASRAGTGAMNTEAFF	TGTGCCAGCAGAGCTGGGACAGGGGCTATGAACACTGAAGCTTTCTTT
TRBJ1-2	-	TRBV19	-	CASSLDRRGGYTF	TGTGCCAGTAGTTTGGACCGAAGGGGTGGCTACACCTTC
TRBJ1-5	-	TRBV5-6	-	CASSGAGNQPQHF	TGTGCCAGCAGCGGCGCAGGTAATCAGCCCCAGCATTTT
TRBJ1-3	-	TRBV16	-	CASRRTAGNTIYF	TGTGCCAGCAGACGGACAGCCGGAAACACCATATATTTT
TRBJ1-6	-	TRBV4-1	once	CASSQGQPDGWSPLHF	TGCGCCAGCAGCCAAGGACAACCTGATGGATGGTCACCCCTCCACTTT
TRBJ1-5	-	TRBV5-1	-	CASSLDSDPGQPQHF	TGCGCCAGCAGCTTGGATTCCGACCCGGGGCAGCCCCAGCATTTT
TRBJ1-2	TRBD1	TRBV4-1	-	CASSPDQQGDVYGYTF	TGCGCCAGCAGCCCAGACCAACAGGGGGACGTCTATGGCTACACCTTC
TRBJ2-1	TRBD1	TRBV18	-	CASSQAQGQNEQFF	TGTGCCAGCTCCCAGGCACAGGGGCAGAATGAGCAGTTCTTC
TRBJ2-1	-	TRBV15	-	CATSRDFPTGTLDEQFF	TGTGCCACCAGCAGAGACTTCCCGACCGGGACTCTTGATGAGCAGTTCTTC
TRBJ1-1	-	TRBV28	few	CASSLSRAGSAFF	TGTGCCAGCAGTTTATCCAGGGCAGGGTCAGCTTTCTTT
TRBJ2-1	-	TRBV11-2	-	CASSLDTGSEQFF	TGTGCCAGCAGCTTGGACACAGGTAGTGAGCAGTTCTTC
TRBJ1-5	-	TRBV11-2	-	CASSSGVWQPQHF	TGTGCCAGCAGCTCAGGGGTTTGGCAGCCCCAGCATTTT
TRBJ2-2	TRBD2	TRBV9	once	CASSVKLTRGGAGTGELFF	TGTGCCAGCAGCGTTAAACTTACTCGCGGGGGGGCCGGAACCGGGGAGCTGTTTTTT
TRBJ2-4	TRBD2	TRBV13	-	CASSLGLAGMNIQYF	TGTGCCAGCAGCTTAGGCCTAGCGGGAATGAACATTCAGTACTTC
TRBJ1-3	-	TRBV6-6	-	CATQPTSSGNTIYF	TGTGCCACTCAACCCACAAGTTCTGGAAACACCATATATTTT
TRBJ2-5	TRBD2	TRBV4-2	-	CASSQVQRGGQETQYF	TGTGCCAGCAGCCAAGTCCAGCGGGGGGGTCAAGAGACCCAGTACTTC
TRBJ1-2	-	TRBV6-2/TRBV6-3	-	CASSYGGGFYGYTF	TGTGCCAGCAGTTACGGCGGGGGATTTTATGGCTACACCTTC
TRBJ1-1	-	TRBV27	-	CASRSQGVTTEAFF	TGTGCCAGCAGGTCACAGGGAGTTACCACTGAAGCTTTCTTT
TRBJ1-1	-	TRBV15	once	CATSRALRQNREAFF	TGTGCCACCAGCAGAGCCTTGAGGCAGAACCGCGAAGCTTTCTTT
TRBJ2-3	TRBD2	TRBV19	-	CASRRTSGRADTQYF	TGTGCCAGTAGACGGACTAGCGGGAGGGCAGATACGCAGTATTTT
TRBJ1-5	-	TRBV6-5	-	CASQPGGPNQPQHF	TGTGCCTCCCAACCAGGAGGGCCCAATCAGCCCCAGCATTTT
TRBJ1-5	-	TRBV4-1	-	CASSHPGAGTRQPQHF	TGCGCCAGCAGCCATCCCGGGGCGGGGACGCGGCAGCCCCAGCATTTT
TRBJ1-2	-	TRBV5-6	-	CASSWVASANYGYTF	TGTGCCAGCAGCTGGGTGGCTAGCGCAAACTATGGCTACACCTTC
TRBJ2-1	TRBD2	TRBV4-2	-	CASSRLSGTSTNEQFF	TGTGCCAGCAGCCGACTATCCGGGACTAGCACCAATGAGCAGTTCTTC
TRBJ2-1	-	TRBV7-8	-	CASSLLLNAAGIYNEQFF	TGTGCCAGCAGCTTACTTTTAAATGCGGCAGGGATCTACAATGAGCAGTTCTTC
TRBJ2-7	-	TRBV14	-	CASSQAVRQKSSYEQYF	TGTGCCAGCAGCCAAGCAGTCCGACAGAAAAGCTCCTACGAGCAGTACTTC
TRBJ1-3	TRBD1	TRBV19	-	CASTRHRGLGNTIYF	TGTGCCAGTACCCGTCACAGGGGGCTAGGAAACACCATATATTTT
TRBJ2-1	TRBD2	TRBV18	-	CASSPLAGGGHEQFF	TGTGCCAGCTCACCGTTAGCGGGGGGCGGCCATGAGCAGTTCTTC
TRBJ1-2	-	TRBV5-6	-	CASSLVQGYGYTF	TGTGCCAGCAGCTTGGTTCAGGGGTATGGCTACACCTTC
TRBJ2-7	TRBD1	TRBV27	-	CASSLSLGTGIHEQYF	TGTGCCAGCAGTTTATCGTTAGGGACAGGGATCCACGAGCAGTACTTC
TRBJ2-2	-	TRBV15	-	CATSRDLFPGELFF	TGTGCCACCAGCAGAGATCTATTTCCCGGGGAGCTGTTTTTT
TRBJ1-4	-	TRBV6-2/TRBV6-3	-	CASSTRERTNEKLFF	TGTGCCAGCAGCACCAGGGAAAGGACTAATGAAAAACTGTTTTTT
TRBJ2-1	TRBD1	TRBV19	-	CATDRDRLSNEQFF	TGTGCCACCGACCGGGACAGGCTGTCCAATGAGCAGTTCTTC
TRBJ2-7	-	TRBV21-1	-	CASSKRYEQYF	TGTGCCAGCAGCAAGAGGTACGAGCAGTACTTC
TRBJ1-1	-	TRBV19	-	CASSIQRAGNTEAFF	TGTGCCAGTAGTATCCAACGGGCGGGGAACACTGAAGCTTTCTTT